Included here is one T cell receptor (beta chain) sequence, with context. The specificity of this receptor is unknown. The record has no base qualities; no much larger clone is one base away. These data belong to a study of CDR3 diversity in severe acne (dated by TCRdb to between 2018 and 2021). The germline V gene provides CDR1 KGHDR and CDR2 SFDVKD. At the junction V is shortened by 5 bases and J by 2 bases, with 12 bases in between. There are 14 amino acids in the CDR3, from cysteine to phenylalanine inclusive. Left in the record is the CDR3 DNA by itself, 42 bases read in frame from the first base. Library prep was done by PCR. TCRdb shows the sequencer as Illumina HiSeq 2000. Using fastp at Q25 and MiXCR, TCRdb reprocessed the public reads and kept productive beta chains. Rows are unified per CDR3 protein, each entry keeping the most common DNA and genes. The sample yields about 93,000 distinct CDR3 sequences; roughly half were counted once. The ten largest clonotypes hold about 9.4% of the sample.

The sequenced sample consisted of blood. The rearranged segments are TRBV24-1 and TRBJ2-7; TRBD2 is a possible D gene, resting on 6 matching bases. The TCR originated in a male donor in good health, serving as a control. The CDR3 amino acid sequence is: CATSVLTGAYEQYF. The nucleotides read TGTGCCACCAGTGTACTCACGGGGGCCTACGAGCAGTACTTC.